One and the same sample provided the 19 T cell receptor beta chains below, sequenced in a study of T cells in localized non-small cell lung cancer. Generated by immunoSEQ multiplex PCR, the TCRdb table keeps only in-frame clones and is missing some. The table lists 9,500 to 15,000 clones, around 83% of them singletons. This sample comprised peripheral blood, obtained before any cancer treatment. Receptors originate from a male donor older than 55 with stage I lung adenocarcinoma.

The rearrangement joins TRBV12-5 to TRBJ2-3; 12 positions agree with TRBD1. V lost 6 bases, J lost 4 bases, and 8 bases stayed unmatched. The CDR3 has 16 amino acids. Germline values: CDR1 LGHNT, CDR2 FRNRAP. CDR3 amino acids: CASGKTGTGGSDTQYF. The DNA for the CDR3 is TGTGCTAGTGGCAAGACCGGGACAGGGGGCTCAGATACGCAGTATTTT.

The chain is built from TRBV15 and TRBJ2-3; D may correspond to TRBD1 or TRBD2 (5 bases each). Germline V gene data show CDR1 as LNHNV and CDR2 as YYDKDF (reference sequence). Trimming cost V 0 bases and J 4 bases, with 14 bases left between them. This CDR3 region has 16 residues. The CDR3 region has the DNA TGTGCCACCAGCAGAGATAGGTGGGACGGGGCAGATACGCAGTATTTT. It encodes CATSRDRWDGADTQYF.

This clone was found once. J is TRBJ2-7 and V is TRBV5-1, with a tentative D call TRBD2 (5 bases). Germline lookup yields CDR1 SGHRS and CDR2 YFSETQ. V shed 0 bases and J shed 3 bases, with 13 bases lying between them. This CDR3 has 15 residues. Written as DNA, the CDR3 is TGCGCCAGCAGCTTGGCCCCCGGGATCCTCTACGAGCAGTACTTC. It translates to CASSLAPGILYEQYF.

The rearrangement joins TRBV7-2 to TRBJ1-3; the D gene is possibly TRBD1 (5 bases). There are 17 residues in the CDR3. Trimming cost V 7 bases and J 0 bases, with 19 bases left between them. Per germline, CDR1 SGHTA and CDR2 FQGNSA. The CDR3 spells CASITFPGAASGNTIYF. The DNA for the CDR3 is TGTGCCAGCATCACCTTCCCCGGGGCAGCCTCTGGAAACACCATATATTTT.

The table lists this clone with a count of one. The chain is built from TRBV4-3 and TRBJ2-7; 10 bases align to TRBD2. The CDR3 runs to 16 residues. Germline-derived CDR1 and CDR2 are LGHNA and YSLEER. V gave up 0 bases and J gave up 3 bases; unmatched junction bases: 5. CDR3 sequence reads: CASSQDLSSGSYEQYF. CDR3 nucleotide sequence: TGCGCCAGCAGCCAAGATCTGTCTAGCGGGAGCTACGAGCAGTACTTC.

A single count supports this clone. The chain combines TRBV20-1 with TRBJ2-7; D is ambiguous. Germline V gives CDR1 DFQATT, CDR2 SNEGSKA (reference sequence). This CDR3 is built from 11 residues. V lost 3 bases to trimming and J lost 2 bases, with 5 bases between them. CDR3 sequence: CSARGTYEQYF. The CDR3 bases are TGCAGTGCTAGGGGGACCTACGAGCAGTACTTC.

The genes are TRBV6-9 and TRBJ1-4; D is ambiguous. Germline CDR1 MNHGY, CDR2 SVAAGI. V was clipped by 3 bases and J by 8 bases, with 7 bases between them. This CDR3 is built from 12 residues. CDR3 region: CASSYSREKLFF. The DNA of the CDR3 is TGTGCCAGCAGTTACTCGAGAGAAAAACTGTTTTTT.

This clone has only one observation. CDR3 sequence (DNA): TGTGCCAGCAGCCCCCTAACTGAAGCTTTCTTT. It yields the protein CASSPLTEAFF. The chain couples TRBV7-9 to TRBJ1-1; D is undetermined. The germline gives CDR1 SEHNR, CDR2 FQNEAQ (reference sequence). The V end was cut by 5 bases, the J end by 5 bases, with 6 bases between. CDR3 length: 11 residues.

This chain uses TRBV7-9 with TRBJ1-5; perhaps TRBD1 as D (6 bases). CDR1 is SEHNR and CDR2 is FQNEAQ in the germline V gene (reference sequence). The CDR3 contains 15 residues. Trimming shortened V by 4 bases and J by 2 bases, and 12 bases separated the two germline ends. CDR3 bases: TGTGCCAGCAGCTCCGGGGGGGCCCGCAATCAGCCCCAGCATTTT. Protein sequence: CASSSGGARNQPQHF.

This clone is large within its sample. The same CDR3 is also encoded by other DNA sequences in this sample. This chain joins TRBV7-2 and TRBJ2-2; no clear D. V dropped 1 base and J dropped 1 base, with 7 bases sitting between them. Germline V gene sequence: CDR1 SGHTA, CDR2 FQGNSA. The CDR3 spans 15 residues. CDR3 bases: TGTGCCAGCAGCTTAGGCCTAGTGAACACCGGGGAGCTGTTTTTT. The encoded protein is CASSLGLVNTGELFF.

The CDR3 coding sequence is TGTGCCACCAGCAGACGAGGCTCTATGAACACTGAAGCTTTCTTT. Amino acid sequence: CATSRRGSMNTEAFF. J is TRBJ1-1 and V is TRBV15; no clear D gene. The CDR3 extends over 15 amino acids. Per the germline V gene, CDR1 is LNHNV and CDR2 is YYDKDF (reference sequence). Trimming removed 2 bases from V and 0 bases from J, with 10 bases in between.

V is TRBV6-1 and J is TRBJ2-7; tentatively, D is TRBD1 or TRBD2 (5 bases each). The germline V gene encodes CDR1 MNHNS and CDR2 SASEGT. V lost 7 bases, J lost 2 bases, and 12 bases lay in between. The CDR3 consists of 13 residues. In DNA form, the CDR3 reads TGTGCCAGCACGGGGCTAGCCCCCTACGAGCAGTACTTC. It specifies CASTGLAPYEQYF.

This clone came up once. The DNA for the CDR3 is TGTGCCAGCAGCTCTAGAGGGGGACCATACAATGAGCAGTTCTTC. Translated: CASSSRGGPYNEQFF. The J gene is TRBJ2-1, the V gene TRBV9; D might be TRBD1 (6 bases). The V end lost 4 bases, the J end lost 4 bases, and 15 bases lay between the germline ends. The CDR3 covers 15 residues. Germline CDR1 SGDLS, CDR2 YYNGEE.

The V gene is TRBV30, the J gene TRBJ2-3; the match to TRBD1 covers 10 bases. Germline lookup yields CDR1 GTSNPN and CDR2 SVGIG (reference sequence). J gave up 4 bases and V 5 bases, and 9 bases lay outside the gene matches. The CDR3 sequence is 15 residues long. CDR3 coding DNA: TGTGCCTGGCGAAGGCTGGACAGGGGGGCAGATACGCAGTATTTT. It codes for CAWRRLDRGADTQYF.

V and J are TRBV5-1 and TRBJ2-5; D not certain. Trimming took off 1 base at V and 3 bases at J, with 10 bases between the two ends. Germline CDR1 is SGHRS and CDR2 is YFSETQ. The CDR3 runs to 14 residues. CDR3 sequence (DNA): TGCGCCAGCAGCTTGTTGATCGATAAAGAGACCCAGTACTTC. Translated: CASSLLIDKETQYF.

The chain recombines TRBV11-2 with TRBJ2-4, with D unresolved. The CDR3 has 15 amino acids. Per the germline V gene, CDR1 is SGHAT and CDR2 is FQNNGV. Trimming pared 7 bases from V and 1 base from J, leaving 14 bases between. The CDR3 DNA reads as TGTGCCAGCACTCACTCGGTAGTGGCCAAAAACATTCAGTACTTC. Encoded protein: CASTHSVVAKNIQYF. The whole variable domain, remainder taken from reference TRBV11-2 and TRBJ2-4, is EAGVAQSPRYKIIEKRQSVAFWCNPISGHATLYWYQQILGQGPKLLIQFQNNGVVDDSQLPKDRFSAERLKGVDSTLKIQPAKLEDSAVYLCASTHSVVAKNIQYFGAGTRLSVL.

There are a few counts of this clone. The rearrangement uses TRBV5-1 and TRBJ2-2; no reliable D call. The CDR3 runs 14 residues. The germline CDR1 and CDR2 sequences are SGHRS and YFSETQ. Between the trimmed V and J ends, which lost 2 bases and 4 bases, there was a span of 9 bases. CDR3 in amino acids: CASSFETPTGELFF. CDR3 DNA: TGCGCCAGCAGCTTCGAGACACCCACCGGGGAGCTGTTTTTT.

The chain links TRBV27 to TRBJ1-5, with D unresolved. The V and J ends lost 4 bases and 1 base respectively, with 5 bases between them. The CDR3 runs to 13 residues. Per the germline V gene, CDR1 is MNHEY and CDR2 is SMNVEV (reference sequence). CDR3 DNA: TGTGCCAGCAGTTACGACAGCAATCAGCCCCAGCATTTT. This codes for CASSYDSNQPQHF.

The genes are TRBV9 and TRBJ1-2; D possibly corresponds to TRBD1 (6 bases). CDR1 is SGDLS and CDR2 is YYNGEE in the germline V gene. With 4 bases removed from V and 4 bases from J, the gap between germline ends came to 17 bases. The CDR3 contains 15 residues. CDR3 loop: CASSQPGAGGYGYTF. CDR3 bases: TGTGCCAGCAGCCAACCGGGGGCCGGGGGCTATGGCTACACCTTC.